This entry is about one T cell receptor (beta chain). Profiling relied on immunoSEQ multiplex PCR, and the TCRdb table lists in-frame clones only, not all of them. The table lists over 200,000 clones, 87% of them singletons, with 9.5% to 14% in the top ten. V lost 10 bases and J 5 bases, leaving 19 bases between the germline ends. CDR1 LNHDA and CDR2 SQIVND come from the germline V gene (reference sequence). The CDR3 runs 14 residues. The data were obtained in a study of blood T cell repertoires in COVID-19. Whole-study context: There were acute and convalescent COVID-19 samples, and they came from the United States, Italy and Spain.

The chain uses TRBV19 and TRBJ2-3; D might be TRBD2 (7 bases). Sequencing used PBMCs or T cells enriched from blood (not recorded which). The clonotype originates from a man under 40 who had recovered from COVID-19. This chain's CDR3 is CATTQLGGEDTQYF. CDR3 in DNA: TGTGCCACCACACAATTAGGGGGGGAAGATACGCAGTATTTT.